This TCR beta chain comes out of a study of cytomegalovirus exposure and HLA in healthy donors. On the study more broadly: A prior study identified some 100 million unique TCR beta sequences from 180 million or so T cells.

It was with 60 Vbeta and 13 Jbeta primers that the PCR ran. Some clones are missing from TCRdb's copy, which holds only in-frame ones; the method was immunoSEQ multiplex PCR. The table has tens of thousands of clones, around 80% seen once. Germline V gene lookup returns CDR1 SEHNR and CDR2 FQNEAQ (reference sequence). V was pared by 4 bases and J by 5 bases, with 14 bases between. The CDR3 is made up of 14 amino acids. The clonotype was recovered from a woman in her 30s in good health and CMV-seronegative. The sample taken for sequencing was PBMCs. This chain uses TRBV7-9 with TRBJ1-2; no definite D call. The CDR3 protein is CASSSQIGSYGYTF. CDR3 bases: TGTGCCAGCAGCTCACAGATTGGGAGTTATGGCTACACCTTC.